This T cell receptor beta chain was recovered during a study of T cells in localized non-small cell lung cancer. Study results and caveats: Uninvolved adjacent lung had the highest recorded T cell clonality, with tumor below it. Adjacent lung tissue had a median roughly 62 of the top 100 clones found in the tumor. Overall survival was longer when the density of T cells in the blood was higher. Because only a single region of the tumor was sequenced, heterogeneity remains possible.

Concerning this clone: The antigen remains undetermined.

Measured with immunoSEQ multiplex PCR; TCRdb has only the in-frame clones, and not every one. Of approximately 41,000 clones listed, over 75% were seen once; the top ten hold about 10%. The sequence came from a woman aged 40-69 years with stage II lung adenocarcinoma. This material consisted of PBMCs, taken before any cancer treatment.

The CDR3 coding sequence is TGTGCCAGCAAAGGACTCCCGAGCTCCTACGAGCAGTACTTC. It translates to CASKGLPSSYEQYF. This rearrangement joins TRBV28 to TRBJ2-7; possible D gene TRBD2, 5 bases. Per germline, CDR1 MDHEN and CDR2 SYDVKM. The CDR3 has 14 residues. V was shortened by 7 bases and J by 0 bases, with 13 bases between the two germline ends.